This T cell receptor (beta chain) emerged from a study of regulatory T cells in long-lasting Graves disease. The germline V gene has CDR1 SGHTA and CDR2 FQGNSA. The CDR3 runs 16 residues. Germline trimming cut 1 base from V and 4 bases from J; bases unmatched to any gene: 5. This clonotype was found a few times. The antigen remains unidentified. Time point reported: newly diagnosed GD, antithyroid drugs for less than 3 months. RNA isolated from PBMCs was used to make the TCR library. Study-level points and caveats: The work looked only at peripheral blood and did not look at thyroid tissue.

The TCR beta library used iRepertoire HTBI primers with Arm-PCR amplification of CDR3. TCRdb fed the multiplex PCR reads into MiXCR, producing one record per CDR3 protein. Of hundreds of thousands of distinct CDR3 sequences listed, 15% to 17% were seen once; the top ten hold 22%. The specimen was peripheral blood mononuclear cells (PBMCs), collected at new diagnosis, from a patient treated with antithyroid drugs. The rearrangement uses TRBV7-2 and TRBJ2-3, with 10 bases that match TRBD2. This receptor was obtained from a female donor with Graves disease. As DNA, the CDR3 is TGTGCCAGCAGCTTAGGGCTAGCGGGAGTGGCAGATACGCAGTATTTT. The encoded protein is CASSLGLAGVADTQYF.